The 7 T cell receptor beta chains reported below all come from one sample, sequenced in a study of blood T cells in healthy people across ages. Next came a second PCR, run for about 7 to 12 cycles, which used a sample-barcoded 5' primer along with a J-beta primer mix. Each CDR3 protein is one row after TCRdb ran MiXCR on the 5' RACE reads. In the table there are approximately 1.5 million distinct CDR3 sequences, approximately 39% of which are singletons. Sequences were obtained from blood. Receptors originate from a woman younger than 35 in good health.

The genes are TRBV7-9 and TRBJ2-3; D is unresolved. This CDR3 region has 13 residues. Germline lookup yields CDR1 SEHNR and CDR2 FQNEAQ (reference sequence). V lost 2 bases to trimming and J lost 9 bases, with 12 bases between them. The CDR3 protein is CASSLPGPNTQYF. DNA of the CDR3: TGTGCCAGCAGCTTACCAGGCCCCAACACGCAGTATTTT. Looking up the rest from reference TRBV7-9 and TRBJ2-3 gives the full variable domain: DTGVSQNPRHKITKRGQNVTFRCDPISEHNRLYWYRQTLGQGPEFLTYFQNEAQLEKSRLLSDRFSAERPKGSFSTLEIQRTEQGDSAMYLCASSLPGPNTQYFGPGTRLTVL.

This clonotype was seen a few times. This rearrangement joins TRBV20-1 to TRBJ2-1, with D tentatively TRBD2 (5 bases). The germline V and J ends were trimmed by 5 bases and 7 bases, with 21 bases remaining between them. The germline V gene encodes CDR1 DFQATT and CDR2 SNEGSKA (reference sequence). The CDR3 loop spans 15 amino acids. The CDR3 region is CSARLLGRAQNEQFF. Written as DNA, the CDR3 is TGCAGTGCTCGACTCCTAGGGCGGGCACAGAATGAGCAGTTCTTC.

J is TRBJ2-1 and V is TRBV11-2; D call uncertain. The CDR3 has 15 amino acids. V was clipped by 5 bases and J by 0 bases, with 11 bases between them. The germline gives CDR1 SGHAT, CDR2 FQNNGV. CDR3 sequence reads: CASSEAGLSYNEQFF. DNA for the CDR3: TGTGCCAGCAGCGAAGCCGGCCTCTCCTACAATGAGCAGTTCTTC.

This clonotype was detected a few times. The rearrangement joins TRBV30 to TRBJ1-1, with 7 bases aligning to TRBD1. V shed 4 bases, J shed 2 bases, and the junction held 10 bases outside the gene matches. CDR1 is GTSNPN and CDR2 is SVGIG in the germline V gene (reference sequence). The CDR3 runs to 15 residues. In DNA form, the CDR3 reads TGTGCCTGGACCAAGAGGGGGACAGTAAACACTGAAGCTTTCTTT. Translation gives CAWTKRGTVNTEAFF. Complete variable domain (other parts from reference TRBV30 and TRBJ1-1): SQTIHQWPATLVQPVGSPLSLECTVEGTSNPNLYWYRQAAGRGLQLLFYSVGIGQISSEVPQNLSASRPQDRQFILSSKKLLLSDSGFYLCAWTKRGTVNTEAFFGQGTRLTVV.

V is TRBV7-2 and J is TRBJ2-1, with a weak D call TRBD2 (7 bases). The end of the DNA is better explained by TRBJ2-7, so the J call may be wrong. This CDR3 contains 15 residues. Germline CDR1 and CDR2: SGHTA and FQGNSA. CDR3 loop: CASSFRRGGYNEQYF. In DNA form, the CDR3 reads TGTGCCAGCAGCTTCCGGAGGGGGGGGTACAATGAGCAGTACTTC.

In this sample, this clonotype turned up a few times. The V and J genes are TRBV28 and TRBJ1-5; no clear D gene. CDR1 is MDHEN, CDR2 SYDVKM, per germline. V was clipped by 2 bases and J by 4 bases, with 6 bases between them. The CDR3 runs 13 residues. The chain's CDR3 is CASSLMENQPQHF. The CDR3 coding sequence is TGTGCCAGCAGTTTAATGGAAAATCAGCCCCAGCATTTT.

The chain has TRBV6-1 and TRBJ2-7, with D possibly called TRBD1 or TRBD2 (5 bases each). The CDR3 is made up of 15 amino acids. Germline CDR1 reads MNHNS; CDR2 reads SASEGT. V was trimmed by 3 bases and J by 1 base, leaving 13 bases between them. The CDR3 DNA is TGTGCCAGCAGTGATCCCGGGGCATGGTCCTACGAGCAGTACTTC. Protein product: CASSDPGAWSYEQYF.